The 14 T cell receptor beta chains given below trace back to one sample, sequenced in a study of T cells after yellow fever vaccination. TCRdb re-called the 5' RACE reads through MiXCR, storing one row per CDR3 protein. The repertoire holds roughly 400,000 distinct CDR3 sequences, approximately 19% seen once, with roughly a sixth in the top ten. This material consisted of PBMCs, taken before the yellow fever booster vaccination. Receptor source: a man younger than 30 who received the YFV17D yellow fever vaccine.

The chain couples TRBV7-9 to TRBJ2-5; D tentatively fits TRBD1 or TRBD2 (6 bases each). Germline V lookup: CDR1 SEHNR, CDR2 FQNEAQ (reference sequence). V lost 8 bases, J lost 5 bases, and 12 bases lay in between. The CDR3 is 12 residues long. DNA of the CDR3: TGTGCCAGCGGGATAGGGGGGGAGACCCAGTACTTC. Protein sequence: CASGIGGETQYF.

This clonotype was counted between two and nine times. The gene calls are TRBV6-5 and TRBJ1-2, with a tentative D call TRBD1 (6 bases). Trimming cost V 6 bases and J 2 bases, with 16 bases left between them. This CDR3 region has 15 residues. CDR1 is MNHEY and CDR2 is SVGAGI in the germline V gene. CDR3: CASSPGDPYNYGYTF. The DNA of the CDR3 is TGTGCCAGCAGCCCAGGGGATCCTTACAACTATGGCTACACCTTC.

The gene calls are TRBV20-1 and TRBJ1-4, with D perhaps TRBD1 (6 bases). CDR3 length: 10 amino acids. Trimming cost V 7 bases and J 7 bases, with 7 bases left between them. The germline CDR1 and CDR2 sequences are DFQATT and SNEGSKA (reference sequence). CDR3 nucleotides: TGCAGTGTGGGGGCTGAAAAACTGTTTTTT. Its protein product is CSVGAEKLFF.

The chain couples TRBV29-1 to TRBJ2-1; D is uncertain. This CDR3 region has 11 residues. Germline CDR1 is SQVTM and CDR2 is ANQGSEA. Between the trimmed V and J ends, which lost 3 bases and 13 bases, there was a span of 13 bases. CDR3 in DNA: TGCAGCGTTGAGAGTGGCGGAAAACAGTTCTTC. Encoded protein: CSVESGGKQFF.

With respect to this clonotype: One end of the junction is discordant with germline, which a read error may explain. V gene TRBV6-5 combines with J gene TRBJ1-2; 8 bases are a match to TRBD1. CDR3 length equals 13 residues. The germline CDR1 and CDR2 sequences are MNHEY and SVGAGI. CDR3 DNA sequence: TGTGCCAGCACTTACTCAGGGGGCGATGGCTACACCTTC. Translating gives CASTYSGGDGYTF.

Only a few counts were recorded for this clonotype. V usage is TRBV29-1 and J usage is TRBJ2-3; 7 nucleotides agree with TRBD1. From germline, CDR1 is SQVTM and CDR2 ANQGSEA. CDR3 length equals 16 residues. V shed 3 bases, J shed 1 base, and the junction held 10 bases outside the gene matches. CDR3 nucleotide sequence: TGCAGCGTTGATACCCCTTGGCAGGGGGGCACAGATACGCAGTATTTT. Translated: CSVDTPWQGGTDTQYF.

This clonotype was detected only a few times. The chain employs TRBV30 and TRBJ2-1; D possibly corresponds to TRBD2 (6 bases). Germline loops: CDR1 GTSNPN, CDR2 SVGIG (reference sequence). The CDR3 runs to 12 residues. Trimming removed 0 bases from V and 10 bases from J, with 10 bases in between. CDR3 region: CAWSVPGGEQFF. The CDR3 nucleotides read TGTGCCTGGAGTGTACCCGGAGGGGAGCAGTTCTTC.

This chain connects TRBV5-6 to TRBJ1-1; D ambiguous. The CDR3 has 12 amino acids. Between the trimmed V and J ends, which lost 2 bases and 7 bases, there was a span of 9 bases. CDR1 is SGHDT, CDR2 YYEEEE, per germline. The CDR3 DNA is TGTGCCAGCAGCTTTGCGAAGATTGAAGCTTTCTTT. Amino acid sequence: CASSFAKIEAFF.

This clonotype turned up a few times. The rearrangement uses TRBV6-6 and TRBJ1-5; D uncertain. Deletions cut 2 bases from V and 2 bases from J, with 7 bases between. Per the germline V gene, CDR1 is MNHNY and CDR2 is SVGAGI (reference sequence). The CDR3 contains 14 residues. The CDR3: CASSYGLGNQPQHF. In DNA form, the CDR3 reads TGTGCCAGCAGTTACGGCTTAGGCAATCAGCCCCAGCATTTT.

This clonotype was detected only a few times. V usage is TRBV27 and J usage is TRBJ2-2; TRBD2 matches 9 bases. With V trimmed by 4 bases and J by 1 base, 10 bases remained unmatched. CDR3 length equals 18 residues. The germline V gene encodes CDR1 MNHEY and CDR2 SMNVEV (reference sequence). CDR3 sequence (DNA): TGTGCCAGCAGTTCCCGGGTGTCGCGGGGGGGGAACACCGGGGAGCTGTTTTTT. Translation gives CASSSRVSRGGNTGELFF.

The J gene is TRBJ1-1, the V gene TRBV7-2; tentative D call: TRBD1 (5 bases). Germline values: CDR1 SGHTA, CDR2 FQGNSA. The V end lost 1 base, the J end lost 4 bases, and 13 bases lay between the germline ends. The CDR3 is 15 amino acids. CDR3 nucleotide sequence: TGTGCCAGCAGCTTAGTAGCAGGGCTGGGCACTGAAGCTTTCTTT. It specifies CASSLVAGLGTEAFF.

The chain couples TRBV5-6 to TRBJ2-7; 8 nucleotides match TRBD1. This CDR3 is 15 amino acids long. The V gene's germline CDR1 is SGHDT and CDR2 YYEEEE. Trimming at V came to 5 bases and at J to 4 bases, leaving 11 bases not matched to a gene. This CDR3 is CASRSNRNRGYEQYF. In nucleotides, the CDR3 is TGTGCCAGCAGATCAAACAGAAACAGGGGGTACGAGCAGTACTTC.

This chain uses TRBV4-3 with TRBJ2-3; TRBD2 matches at 11 bases. Per germline, CDR1 LGHNA and CDR2 YSLEER. The CDR3 is made up of 16 amino acids. The J segment lost 4 bases and the V segment lost 0 bases, leaving 3 bases of the junction unmatched. The CDR3 region has the DNA TGCGCCAGCAGCCAAGATAGCGGGGGGGTGGCAGATACGCAGTATTTT. It is translated as CASSQDSGGVADTQYF.

The rearrangement joins TRBV20-1 to TRBJ1-1, with a tentative D call TRBD1 (5 bases). CDR1 DFQATT and CDR2 SNEGSKA come from the germline V gene (reference sequence). V was cut by 6 bases and J by 7 bases, with 18 bases left in between. The CDR3 consists of 13 residues. The CDR3 loop reads CSATPDIGYEAFF. For the CDR3, the DNA is TGCAGTGCCACCCCGGACATAGGGTATGAAGCTTTCTTT.